This entry features one TCR beta chain sequence. Its antigen is undetermined. The same CDR3 also results from other DNA sequences found in this sample. J was trimmed by 4 bases and V by 4 bases; bases with no gene match: 6. The germline V gene encodes CDR1 SGHTS and CDR2 YDEGEE. This CDR3 has 15 residues. This sample is part of a study of shared clonotypes between healthy human individuals. Findings and caveats of the study: Clonotypes shared by all four sorted-subset donors had higher generation probabilities than non-shared clonotypes. Estimated richness values were generally larger in naive subsets than in memory subsets.

Using immunoSEQ multiplex PCR, the repertoire was profiled, and TCRdb retains in-frame clones only, with some absent. The sample contains about 2.4 million clones, just over 90% of which appear only once. What was sequenced was naive CD4+ T cells sorted from blood. The subset here: CD45RA+ positively selected. The chain has TRBV5-8 and TRBJ2-7, with 12 bases identical to TRBD1. The sequence derives from a man aged 18 to 30 in good health. CDR3 DNA sequence: TGTGCCAGCAGCCTTCCGGGACAGGGGGCATACGAGCAGTACTTC. It encodes CASSLPGQGAYEQYF.